Listed here are 4 T cell receptor beta chains from one sample, sequenced in a study of blood T cell repertoires in COVID-19. Produced via immunoSEQ multiplex PCR; TCRdb's table is partial and in-frame only. The table has roughly 64,000 clones, roughly 70% seen once. Sample: PBMCs or T cells enriched from blood (not recorded which). Every receptor here comes from a woman aged 60-70 years who had been exposed to COVID-19.

The chain carries TRBV27 and TRBJ1-2; 11 positions match TRBD1. J was trimmed by 5 bases and V by 2 bases; bases with no gene match: 10. This CDR3 is built from 17 residues. CDR1 MNHEY and CDR2 SMNVEV come from the germline V gene (reference sequence). The CDR3 loop is CASSLHRTGGRLYGYTF. The CDR3 DNA reads as TGTGCCAGCAGTTTACATCGGACAGGGGGCCGACTTTATGGCTACACCTTC.

This rearrangement joins TRBV19 to TRBJ1-6, with a tentative D call TRBD1 (5 bases). Germline V gene sequence: CDR1 LNHDA, CDR2 SQIVND (reference sequence). V dropped 9 bases and J dropped 1 base, with 10 bases sitting between them. This CDR3 spans 14 amino acids. In nucleotides, the CDR3 is TGTGCCAGCTCACGGGGGTCCTATAATTCACCCCTCCACTTT. Translation gives CASSRGSYNSPLHF.

V gene TRBV12-2 combines with J gene TRBJ1-1; TRBD1, the D gene given by the table, was not confirmed from the DNA. TRBV12-2 is classified as a pseudogene. This CDR3 contains 12 residues. The CDR3 region is CASRYTGTEAFF. DNA for the CDR3: TGTGCAAGTCGCTACACAGGGACTGAAGCTTTCTTT.

This clone was recorded a few times. The genes are TRBV29-1 and TRBJ1-3, with D unclear. Trimming cost V 7 bases and J 2 bases, with 18 bases left between them. There are 15 residues in the CDR3. Germline assignment: CDR1 SQVTM and CDR2 ANQGSEA. The CDR3 nucleotides are TGCAGCGCGTGGGAGGACCACTGGGCTGGAAACACCATATATTTT. It is translated as CSAWEDHWAGNTIYF.